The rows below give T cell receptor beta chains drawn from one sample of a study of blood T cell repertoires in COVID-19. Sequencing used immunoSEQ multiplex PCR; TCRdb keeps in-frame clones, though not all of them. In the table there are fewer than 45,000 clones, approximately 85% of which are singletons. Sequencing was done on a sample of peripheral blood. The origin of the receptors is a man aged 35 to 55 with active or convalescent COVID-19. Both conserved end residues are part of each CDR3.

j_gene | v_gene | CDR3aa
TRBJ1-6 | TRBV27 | CASRAGPAQGSPLHF
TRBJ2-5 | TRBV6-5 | CASTKNRGESTQYF
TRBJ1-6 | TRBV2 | CASSRRQGEINSPLHF
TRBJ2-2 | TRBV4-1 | CASSLTGLAAGELFF
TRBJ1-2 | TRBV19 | CASSPVRDRGVRNYGYTF
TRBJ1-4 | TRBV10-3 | CAISDMGNEKLFF
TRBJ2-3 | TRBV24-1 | CATSDRDSSRDTQYF
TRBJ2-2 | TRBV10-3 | CAISPSVASGTGELFF
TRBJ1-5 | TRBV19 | CASSIQPTGGSGQPQHF
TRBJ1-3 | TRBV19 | CASSVQRSGNTIYF
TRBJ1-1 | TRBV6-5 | CASSSPTGNTEAFF
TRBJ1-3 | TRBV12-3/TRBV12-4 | CASDRSGDTIYF
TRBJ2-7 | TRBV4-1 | CASSQDPGSYEQYF
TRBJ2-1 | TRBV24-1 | CATSAIGQGGNEQFF
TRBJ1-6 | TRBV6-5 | CASGTQGAGSPLHF
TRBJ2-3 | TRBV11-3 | CASSLWGLSTDTQYF
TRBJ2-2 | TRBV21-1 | CASTGGTAGELFF
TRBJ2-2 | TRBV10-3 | CAISDRAGGQIGELFF
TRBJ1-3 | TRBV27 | CASSSPGQGVNTIYF
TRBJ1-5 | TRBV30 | CAWQVGGNQPQHF
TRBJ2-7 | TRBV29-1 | CSYVGGGDYEQYF
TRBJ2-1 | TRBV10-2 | CASSELAGDVPNEQFF
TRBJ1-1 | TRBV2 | CASKRDGNTEAFF
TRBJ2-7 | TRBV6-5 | CASSPGSGGAREQYF
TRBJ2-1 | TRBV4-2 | CASSQDRGLSSYNEQFF
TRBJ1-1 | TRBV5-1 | CASSQGTGWRRTEAFF
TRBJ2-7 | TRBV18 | CASSPPVREGPYEQYF
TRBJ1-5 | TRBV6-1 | CASSEQAGSNQPQHF
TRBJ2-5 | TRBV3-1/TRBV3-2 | CASSRKLAGDFQETQYF
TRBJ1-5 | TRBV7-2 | CASSLGGTGGQPQHF
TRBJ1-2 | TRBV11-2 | CASSSKQGHYGYTF
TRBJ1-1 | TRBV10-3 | CALTRGEGTEAFF
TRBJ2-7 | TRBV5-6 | CASSVGGIKYEQYF
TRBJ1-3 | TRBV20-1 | CSASWANTIYF
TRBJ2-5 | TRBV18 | CASSPSDRGETQYF
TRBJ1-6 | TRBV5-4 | CASSSAKNSPLHF
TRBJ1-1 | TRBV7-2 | CASRTSGGSTEAFF